A selection of T cell receptor beta chains follows, all from one sample in a study of blood T cell repertoires in COVID-19. Only in-frame clones appear in the TCRdb table, and some are missing; sequencing was by immunoSEQ multiplex PCR. The sample shows 150,000 or so clones, around 82% of them seen only once. Sample: peripheral blood. The receptors here all came from a man in his 60s with active or convalescent COVID-19. The CDR3 runs from the conserved cysteine through the conserved F or W.

v_call: TRBV3-1/TRBV3-2
cdr3_length: 17
cdr3_aa: CASSQDSGRGHHYGYTF

v_call: TRBV18
cdr3_length: 15
cdr3_aa: CASSPATAGTDTQYF

v_call: TRBV5-5
cdr3_length: 19
cdr3_aa: CASSSGTGGKRAIVNEQFF

v_call: TRBV24-1
cdr3_length: 12
cdr3_aa: CATSDLRRGYTF

v_call: TRBV14
cdr3_length: 16
cdr3_aa: CASSQEWARGGYEQYF

v_call: TRBV7-2
cdr3_length: 14
cdr3_aa: CASSFRGVGGELFF

v_call: TRBV6-5
cdr3_length: 15
cdr3_aa: CASSSGTERTDTQYF

v_call: TRBV9
cdr3_length: 16
cdr3_aa: CASSVSGRASYNEQFF

v_call: TRBV6-1
cdr3_length: 13
cdr3_aa: CASSDQGTDTQYF

v_call: TRBV23-1
cdr3_length: 16
cdr3_aa: CASSQWGLAGANEQYF

v_call: TRBV29-1
cdr3_length: 11
cdr3_aa: CSVNRGDTQYF

v_call: TRBV7-2
cdr3_length: 15
cdr3_aa: CASSPGTVSNYGYTF

v_call: TRBV7-9
cdr3_length: 15
cdr3_aa: CASSPRDRGLYEQYF

v_call: TRBV7-9
cdr3_length: 11
cdr3_aa: CASSLDAVAFF

v_call: TRBV12-2
cdr3_length: 16
cdr3_aa: CASRLDRREGRYEQYF

v_call: TRBV7-9
cdr3_length: 17
cdr3_aa: CASRPPSRRYTGDTQYF

v_call: TRBV3-1/TRBV3-2
cdr3_length: 16
cdr3_aa: CASSQETAGGGYTQYF

v_call: TRBV11-3
cdr3_length: 15
cdr3_aa: CASSPGTRDQETQYF

v_call: TRBV5-5
cdr3_length: 16
cdr3_aa: CASSLSGATGTYEQYF

v_call: TRBV2
cdr3_length: 13
cdr3_aa: CASRARRGEKLFF

v_call: TRBV9
cdr3_length: 17
cdr3_aa: CASSVGDRRTISGELFF

v_call: TRBV13
cdr3_length: 15
cdr3_aa: CASRVRGGLNTEAFF

v_call: TRBV11-2
cdr3_length: 17
cdr3_aa: CASSLWALGRDTGELFF

v_call: TRBV7-9
cdr3_length: 18
cdr3_aa: CASSPVPGQGSGANVLTF

v_call: TRBV12-3/TRBV12-4
cdr3_length: 11
cdr3_aa: CASSRQTEQYF

v_call: TRBV20-1
cdr3_length: 13
cdr3_aa: CSASPGGDYGYTF

v_call: TRBV6-1
cdr3_length: 13
cdr3_aa: CASSERVFSTIYF

v_call: TRBV15
cdr3_length: 16
cdr3_aa: CATSRDRTSGSYEQYF

v_call: TRBV25-1
cdr3_length: 15
cdr3_aa: CASRGQSSSYNEQFF

v_call: TRBV21-1
cdr3_length: 15
cdr3_aa: CASKVSSQGCTEAFF

v_call: TRBV27
cdr3_length: 14
cdr3_aa: CASSLVGAHQPQHF

v_call: TRBV18
cdr3_length: 14
cdr3_aa: CASTAGTGAYEQYF

v_call: TRBV11-2
cdr3_length: 15
cdr3_aa: CASSLGQGSGNTIYF

v_call: TRBV2
cdr3_length: 12
cdr3_aa: CASRLNTGELFF

v_call: TRBV29-1
cdr3_length: 11
cdr3_aa: CSVDGVNEQFF

v_call: TRBV7-6
cdr3_length: 18
cdr3_aa: CASSPFPTGPFSGNTIYF

v_call: TRBV24-1
cdr3_length: 18
cdr3_aa: CATSDPRIAGINTGELFF

v_call: TRBV14
cdr3_length: 12
cdr3_aa: CASSQARVEQYF

v_call: TRBV29-1
cdr3_length: 11
cdr3_aa: CSVVSGYEQYF

v_call: TRBV19
cdr3_length: 13
cdr3_aa: CASSEDNTVGAFF

v_call: TRBV7-3
cdr3_length: 12
cdr3_aa: CASGQGWGEQYF

v_call: TRBV10-2
cdr3_length: 13
cdr3_aa: CASKGQGSYEQYF

v_call: TRBV12-3/TRBV12-4
cdr3_length: 12
cdr3_aa: CASSQNTDTQYF

v_call: TRBV21-1
cdr3_length: 16
cdr3_aa: CARTLEERGSYNEQFF

v_call: TRBV30
cdr3_length: 13
cdr3_aa: CAWSSGLLREQYF